Listed below are T cell receptor beta chains from one sample, sequenced in a study of T cells after yellow fever vaccination. TCRdb re-derived calls from the 5' RACE reads in MiXCR, one entry per CDR3 protein. The table has 300,000 to 350,000 distinct CDR3 sequences, approximately 3.9% seen once; the top ten hold more than 20%. The sample in question was PBMCs, obtained 5 days after the yellow fever booster vaccination. These receptors all stem from a man younger than 35 who received the YFV17D yellow fever vaccine. CDR3s include the opening cysteine and the closing phenylalanine or tryptophan. D genes are given only for firm matches. Size tells how often a clone was seen (once, few, many) or the class of an expanded clone, and some rows leave it out.

j_call d_call clone_size v_call cdr3_nt cdr3_aa
TRBJ2-1 . few TRBV7-9 TGTGCCAGCAGTGCCAGGGCTACCACGAACAATGAGCAGTTCTTC CASSARATTNNEQFF
TRBJ2-1 TRBD1 few TRBV5-1 TGCGCCAGCAGTTCCACAGGGGCCAATGAGCAGTTCTTC CASSSTGANEQFF
TRBJ2-1 . many TRBV4-3 TGCGCCAGCAGCCAAGACAGTATTGCAGGACTCTACAATGAGCAGTTCTTC CASSQDSIAGLYNEQFF
TRBJ2-2 . . TRBV9 TGTGCCAGCAGCAAAAGGGTTGTAAACACCGGGGAGCTGTTTTTT CASSKRVVNTGELFF
TRBJ2-3 . . TRBV4-3 TGCGCCAGCAGCCGGGACTGGACTAGCACAGATACGCAGTATTTT CASSRDWTSTDTQYF
TRBJ1-4 . . TRBV2 TGTGCCAGCACTCGAGCGAGGGAAGAAAAACTGTTTTTT CASTRAREEKLFF
TRBJ1-3 . . TRBV4-3 TGCGCCAGCAGCCAAGATTGGGCAGGTTCGGGAAACACCATATATTTT CASSQDWAGSGNTIYF
TRBJ1-1 . many TRBV27 TGTGCCAGCAGTTTAAGGGGTGGTGGCACTGAAGCTTTCTTT CASSLRGGGTEAFF
TRBJ2-1 . . TRBV20-1 TGCAGTGCTAGAGACAGGGGCTGGAATGAGCAGTTCTTC CSARDRGWNEQFF
TRBJ1-1 . many TRBV4-1 TGCGCCAGCAGCCAACCACGGGGGACAATGAACACTGAAGCTTTCTTT CASSQPRGTMNTEAFF
TRBJ1-1 . few TRBV4-1 TGCGCCAGCAGCCGAAACAGGGATTCGAACACTGAAGCTTTCTTT CASSRNRDSNTEAFF
TRBJ2-7 . few TRBV18 TGTGCCAGCTCACGCTGGACGCACTCTCTCTACGAGCAGTACTTC CASSRWTHSLYEQYF
TRBJ1-2 TRBD1 many TRBV5-1 TGCGCCAGCAGCTTGATACAGGGGATTGCGAATGGCTACACCTTC CASSLIQGIANGYTF
TRBJ2-1 . many TRBV12-3/TRBV12-4 TGTGCCAGCAGCCCAGGACAGTCCTACAATGAGCAGTTCTTC CASSPGQSYNEQFF
TRBJ2-5 TRBD2 few TRBV5-1 TGCGCCAGCAGCTTGGATCCTAGCGGGGCCTCGGAGACCCAGTACTTC CASSLDPSGASETQYF
TRBJ1-2 . few TRBV27 TGTGCCAGCAGGGACTCTGGGACTGCCAGCTTCTATGGCTACACCTTC CASRDSGTASFYGYTF
TRBJ2-5 TRBD2 . TRBV9 TGTGCCAGCAGCGTACGCGGGGGGGCCGAGGAGACCCAGTACTTC CASSVRGGAEETQYF
TRBJ1-2 . many TRBV7-9 TGTGCCAGCAGCTTCTCTCCAGGGAACTATGGCTACACCTTC CASSFSPGNYGYTF
TRBJ2-1 . many TRBV7-8 TGTGCCAGCAGCTCCCGACTAGTTCGAAATGAGCAGTTCTTC CASSSRLVRNEQFF
TRBJ2-1 . many TRBV5-1 TGCGCCAGCAGCTTGGTAGGAGGGGGCAATGAGCAGTTCTTC CASSLVGGGNEQFF
TRBJ1-5 . . TRBV15 TGTGCCACCAGCAGAGGGTTTCTGGGACAGCCCCAGCATTTT CATSRGFLGQPQHF
TRBJ1-1 . many TRBV6-5 TGTGCCAGCAGCGCCGACGGGAACACTGAAGCTTTCTTT CASSADGNTEAFF
TRBJ2-5 . . TRBV30 TGTGCCTGGAGTGTAACGGGGGTTGAGACCCAGTACTTC CAWSVTGVETQYF
TRBJ2-3 TRBD2 many TRBV10-3 TGTGCCATCAGTGAGTCGGGACTAGCTTTGGATACGCAGTATTTT CAISESGLALDTQYF
TRBJ1-4 . many TRBV24-1 TGTGCCACCAGTGATTGGACAGCTGGTAATGAAAAACTGTTTTTT CATSDWTAGNEKLFF
TRBJ1-4 . many TRBV6-1 TGTGCCAGCAGTGAATGGGGTGAAAAACTGTTTTTT CASSEWGEKLFF
TRBJ2-2 TRBD2 few TRBV4-1 TGCGCCAGCAGCCAAGTGGAGGGACTAGCGGGGACCGGGGAGCTGTTTTTT CASSQVEGLAGTGELFF
TRBJ1-1 . . TRBV7-8 TGTGCCAGCAGCTCCAAAGGGCGTGACACTGAAGCTTTCTTT CASSSKGRDTEAFF
TRBJ2-7 TRBD1 . TRBV18 TGTGCCAGCTCACCCGGGACAGGGGTCTACGAGCAGTACTTC CASSPGTGVYEQYF
TRBJ2-5 . . TRBV5-1 TGCGCCAGCAGCTTCGGCGGGGTCATACAAGAGACCCAGTACTTC CASSFGGVIQETQYF
TRBJ2-5 . few TRBV4-3 TGCGCCAGCAGCCAAGGTTCAGGCTTACAAGAGACCCAGTACTTC CASSQGSGLQETQYF
TRBJ2-7 . few TRBV10-3 TGTGCCATCAGGACGGATTCTACCTACGAGCAGTACTTC CAIRTDSTYEQYF
TRBJ2-1 . few TRBV5-4 TGTGCCAGCAGCTCGTCAGACCACAATGAGCAGTTCTTC CASSSSDHNEQFF
TRBJ2-2 . . TRBV4-2 TGTGCCAGCAGCCTATTGGGGGTCGGACACCCGAACACCGGGGAGCTGTTTTTT CASSLLGVGHPNTGELFF
TRBJ2-1 . many TRBV9 TGTGCCAGCAGTCGGGGAGAATCCTACAATGAGCAGTTCTTC CASSRGESYNEQFF
TRBJ2-5 . . TRBV18 TGTGCCAGCTCATCCTACTCCGGGGCCCTTGTGTTGGAGACCCAGTACTTC CASSSYSGALVLETQYF
TRBJ1-4 . . TRBV20-1 TGCAGTGCTAGAAACCCGAGACAGGAGGAAAAACTGTTTTTT CSARNPRQEEKLFF
TRBJ1-1 . . TRBV30 TGTGCCTGGGGACGTAACACTGAAGCTTTCTTT CAWGRNTEAFF
TRBJ1-2 . many TRBV29-1 TGCAGCGTTACTGGACGGTTCTATGGCTACACCTTC CSVTGRFYGYTF
TRBJ2-3 TRBD2 many TRBV7-2 TGTGCCAGCAGCCCGATCGGACTAGCGGGGGCGAGGGAGCAGTATTTT CASSPIGLAGAREQYF
TRBJ2-4 . many TRBV25-1 . CASILGNIQYF
TRBJ2-3 . . TRBV9 TGTGCCAGCAGCGCTGGGACCCCAGATCCCACAGATACGCAGTATTTT CASSAGTPDPTDTQYF
TRBJ1-1 TRBD1 many TRBV10-3 TGTGCCACGGTACAGGGGGCGCAGAACACTGAAGCTTTCTTT CATVQGAQNTEAFF
TRBJ2-5 TRBD2 many TRBV7-3 TGTGCCAGCAGCTTACGAGGGCGCGGGGGGGAGACCCAGTACTTC CASSLRGRGGETQYF
TRBJ2-2 . many TRBV20-1 TGCAGTGGAAGACATCTAACCGGGGAGCTGTTTTTT CSGRHLTGELFF
TRBJ2-3 . . TRBV7-6 TGTGCCAGCAGCTTAGCGGGAGGGACAGATACGCAGTTTTTT CASSLAGGTDTQFF
TRBJ2-7 . . TRBV5-1 TGCGCCAGCAGCACAAGGACAGAACTCTCTGGGGAGCAGTACTTC CASSTRTELSGEQYF
TRBJ2-7 TRBD2 few TRBV7-2 TGTGCCAGCAGCTCCGGGACTAGCGGGATTTACGAGCAGTACTTC CASSSGTSGIYEQYF